The clone carrying this T cell receptor (beta chain) was counted between two and nine times. Its antigen remains unidentified. Germline CDR1 is LNHDA and CDR2 is SQIVND (reference sequence). The CDR3 consists of 15 residues. V gave up 5 bases and J gave up 4 bases, with 15 bases separating them. The entry originates in a study of CD8+ T cells in alopecia areata. Points from the study as a whole: Clarity of TCR sharing across patients fell short of that in mice, possibly HLA-related.

RNA extraction was followed by reverse transcription into cDNA, which acted as the sequencing template. Libraries were prepared by immunoSEQ multiplex PCR; TCRdb keeps only in-frame clonotypes and omits some of them. The data contain over 200,000 clones, about three fifths of them singletons. This chain joins TRBV19 and TRBJ2-1, with unresolved D. Sample: CD4+ T cells sorted from blood, taken at week 0. This TCR derives from a human donor with alopecia areata. CDR3 loop: CASSSFVSRYNEQFF. The CDR3 DNA reads TGTGCCAGTAGTTCGTTTGTCTCGCGGTACAATGAGCAGTTCTTC.